This TCR beta chain comes out of a study of shared clonotypes between healthy human individuals. V lost 6 bases and J lost 1, with 9 bases in between. The CDR3 runs to 14 residues. Germline-derived CDR1 and CDR2 are SNHLY and FYNNEI. As regards this clone: Other nucleotide sequences in the sample specify the same CDR3.

TCRdb's table, derived via immunoSEQ multiplex PCR, lists solely in-frame clones and lacks some. The data contain hundreds of thousands of clones, approximately 79% of them singletons. This clonotype originated in a woman in her 30s in good health. The sample consisted of memory CD4+ T cells sorted from blood. The sample's subset: CD45RA-negative fraction. The chain joins TRBV2 to TRBJ2-2, with no clear D. Here the CDR3 DNA reads TGTGCCAGCAGCGAGATAAGGAACACCGGGGAGCTGTTTTTT. Translated, it gives CASSEIRNTGELFF.